This paragraph reports one T cell receptor (beta chain). It has no known antigen specificity. No much larger clone exists at a distance of one base, and base qualities are not known. The data are from a study of T cell responses to AZD1222 COVID-19 vaccine (dated by TCRdb to the early 2020s). With regard to the full study: Because spike-specific TCR depth and breadth did not differ between the two schedules, AZD1222 recipients who got a second dose at roughly 4 weeks were pooled with those who got a second dose at roughly 12 weeks. TCR sequencing covered approximately 230 trial participants: 200 to 220 given two doses of AZD1222 and around 25 given two doses of MenACWY control vaccine. Trial participants were enrolled into age subgroups of 18-55, 56-69 and 70-plus years, which contained about 150, 28 and 57 TCR-sequenced participants, respectively. The research as a whole found: After two AZD1222 doses, both the breadth and the depth of spike-specific TCRs were significantly higher than at day 0 and than in MenACWY recipients. The 56-69-year group was small, and its depth increase did not reach significance, likely because of low power. Conclusions about previously exposed vaccinees are limited, since just five or six AZD1222 recipients were seropositive for SARS-CoV-2 at baseline. Epitopes outside the regions mutated in the B.1.351 and B.1.1.7 variants were reportedly recognized by nearly half of the unique spike-specific TCRs. The vaccine-associated CD4 TCRs covered the entire spike protein, and the dominant responses fell in regions 160-218 and 743-854. Because no day 14 peak-response samples were available, the repertoires could be characterized only after the peak T cell response. Most participants were white British and females outnumbered males, and the authors suggested that clonal diversity may have been underestimated.

The CDR3 regions of human TCRbeta chains were analyzed by immunosequencing. In the paper's pipeline: Repertoire TCRs were checked for matches against a reference library of SARS-CoV-2-specific TCRs that had been generated using the MIRA antigen-specificity platform. Breadth was defined as the fraction of unique TCRs that were SARS-CoV-2-associated. Depth was defined as the fraction of total T cells that were SARS-CoV-2-associated. Using the MIRA data, each spike-specific TCR was assigned both to the spike region to which the TCR was reactive and to a CD4 or CD8 class. Log10-transformed breadth and depth values were compared by one-way ANOVA with Sidak's multiple comparisons tests. TCRdb re-hosts the immuneACCESS table, in-frame sequences only. Its copies lack some clones; in the studies checked, an unresolved V gene accounts for under half of them, and the cause for the rest is not known. V and J calls and clone size are those listed in that table; D and trimming were worked out from the DNA. A total of just over 150,000 clones appear in this sample, 90% of them only once. The top ten constitute around 1.9% of the sample.

The CDR3 covers 15 residues, taking in both the cysteine and the phenylalanine. The entry retains the CDR3 DNA only, 45 bases that are in frame from base 1. V drops 2 bases and J drops 6 bases, leaving 12 bases in between. CDR1 and CDR2 are drawn from the germline V gene: SGHRS, YFSETQ. According to the study, the label for this sample's time point signals: baseline before first vaccination. The vaccinee samples were drawn from two UK trials, COV001 and COV002, one of which was a single-blind randomized controlled phase 2/3 trial testing AZD1222 (ChAdOx1 nCoV-19) in healthy adults. Trial participant PBMC samples were collected at day 0 and day 28 after the second dose for TCRbeta chain sequencing.

The TCR originated in an adult in good health. Recombination joined TRBV5-1 with TRBJ1-6, with the identity of the D gene unclear. Sample: peripheral blood, taken on day 0 of AZD1222 vaccination. The nucleotides are TGCGCCAGCAGCTTAGTACGGGAAACTAATTCACCCCTCCACTTT. This translates into CASSLVRETNSPLHF.